The rows below give T cell receptor beta chains drawn from one sample of a study of CD8+CD57+ T cells in acquired aplastic anemia. TCRdb reanalysed the reads using MiXCR and keeps one entry per CDR3 protein. The data contain approximately 130,000 distinct CDR3 sequences, roughly 40% of them seen just once; the ten biggest clones take up 2.6%. What was sequenced was sorted CD4+, CD8+, or CD8+CD57+ T cells (not recorded which) from PBMCs. These receptors were taken from a human donor with aplastic anemia. Both conserved end residues are part of each CDR3. The order of the fields is D gene, CDR3 length, clone size, V gene, J gene, CDR3 DNA, CDR3 protein. D genes are given only for firm matches. Clone size is not always given. Where it is, it says once, few, many or a class for expanded clones.

TRBD1	13	.	TRBV18	TRBJ2-5	TGTGCCAGCTCCCCGGGACAGAGAGAGACCCAGTACTTC	CASSPGQRETQYF
.	12	many	TRBV20-1	TRBJ1-1	TGCAGTGCTAGTATCGGCGGCACTGAAGCTTTCTTT	CSASIGGTEAFF
TRBD1	14	many	TRBV3-1	TRBJ2-7	TGTGCCAGCAGCCCCCGACAGGGGGTCGACGAGCAGTACTTC	CASSPRQGVDEQYF
.	15	many	TRBV20-1	TRBJ2-5	TGCAGTGCTAGAGACGGGACTTCCTATACGGAGACCCAGTACTTC	CSARDGTSYTETQYF
.	18	many	TRBV9	TRBJ2-4	TGTGCCAGCAGCGTAGCGCCAGGGATGCTTGGAGCCAAAAACATTCAGTACTTC	CASSVAPGMLGAKNIQYF
TRBD1	17	many	TRBV13	TRBJ1-6	TGTGCCAGCAGCCTTATATCCGGGACAGGAGTCAATTCACCCCTCCACTTT	CASSLISGTGVNSPLHF
TRBD1	14	many	TRBV7-9	TRBJ2-7	TGTGCCAGCGGTCCTGGGACAGGGCTCGACGAGCAGTACTTC	CASGPGTGLDEQYF
.	11	many	TRBV20-1	TRBJ1-1	TGCAGTGCTCTCCAGTACACTGAAGCTTTCTTT	CSALQYTEAFF
TRBD1	15	many	TRBV7-2	TRBJ1-6	TGTGCCAGCAGCCTCGAACAGGGGTGGGGTTCACCCCTCCACTTT	CASSLEQGWGSPLHF
.	14	many	TRBV2	TRBJ1-6	TGTGCCAGCGCCAGGGAGGAGGATAATTCACCCCTCCACTTT	CASAREEDNSPLHF
.	13	many	TRBV7-2	TRBJ2-3	TGTGCCAGCAGCTTAGGGGTTCAAGATACGCAGTATTTT	CASSLGVQDTQYF
.	18	many	TRBV19	TRBJ2-3	TGTGCCAGTAGTGGCACCGGGACTTCTACTGCTAGCACAGATACGCAGTATTTT	CASSGTGTSTASTDTQYF
TRBD1	16	many	TRBV5-1	TRBJ1-1	TGCGCCAGCAGCTTGGAAACGATACAGGGGCGGACTGAAGCTTTCTTT	CASSLETIQGRTEAFF
.	16	.	TRBV3-1	TRBJ2-7	TGTGCCAGCAGCCTTCAAGGGGGGGTTCTCTCCTACGAGCAGTACTTC	CASSLQGGVLSYEQYF
.	16	many	TRBV5-1	TRBJ1-2	TGCGCCAGCAGCTTGTGGGCTGAAGGCCAGGACTATGGCTACACCTTC	CASSLWAEGQDYGYTF
.	13	few	TRBV4-3	TRBJ1-1	TGCGCCAGCAGCCAAGATCGGAGGGGAGAAGCTTTCTTT	CASSQDRRGEAFF
TRBD1	15	few	TRBV19	TRBJ1-2	TGTGCCAGTAGCAACGACAGGGGTTTATACTATGGCTACACCTTC	CASSNDRGLYYGYTF
.	13	.	TRBV9	TRBJ1-2	TGCGTCAGCAGCGTAGACAGGAACTATGGCTACACCTTC	CVSSVDRNYGYTF
.	13	many	TRBV19	TRBJ1-1	TGTGCCAGTAGCCAATCTACGGGCACTGAAGCTTTCTTT	CASSQSTGTEAFF
.	16	many	TRBV12-3/TRBV12-4	TRBJ1-2	TGTGCCAGCAGCCGAGCGACCCTAACAGGGAGAGGTGGCTACACCTTC	CASSRATLTGRGGYTF
.	15	many	TRBV25-1	TRBJ2-5	TGTGCCAGCAGTGAATATAAGGGACCCTTGGAGACCCAGTACTTC	CASSEYKGPLETQYF
TRBD1	16	many	TRBV3-1	TRBJ1-6	TGTGCCAGCAGCCGCACCGGGACAGCCTATAATTCACCCCTCCACTTT	CASSRTGTAYNSPLHF
.	14	.	TRBV11-2	TRBJ2-1	TGTGCCAGCAGCTTAGGGGTCTCCTACAATGAGCAGTTCTTC	CASSLGVSYNEQFF
TRBD1	16	many	TRBV4-3	TRBJ1-1	TGCGCCAGCAGCCAAGTAGGGGGACAGGCCAACACTGAAGCTTTCTTT	CASSQVGGQANTEAFF
.	16	.	TRBV19	TRBJ2-2	TGTGCCAGTAGTCATGGGCAGGGGACGGTTACCGGGGAGCTGTTTTTT	CASSHGQGTVTGELFF
TRBD1	19	few	TRBV12-3/TRBV12-4	TRBJ2-1	TGTGCCAGCAGTTTTACCGGGACAGGCACTGAGGGATCCTACAATGAGCAGTTCTTC	CASSFTGTGTEGSYNEQFF
.	11	.	TRBV29-1	TRBJ1-1	TGCAGCGTCCGATCGATCGCTGAAGCTTTCTTT	CSVRSIAEAFF
.	17	.	TRBV12-3/TRBV12-4	TRBJ1-1	TGTGCCAGCAGTTCGACCAGTGATCCGCGGGGAGGAACTGAAGCTTTCTTT	CASSSTSDPRGGTEAFF
.	14	.	TRBV24-1	TRBJ1-2	TGTGCCACCAGTGGGGGGACCGCTGGCTATGGCTACACCTTC	CATSGGTAGYGYTF
.	11	.	TRBV24-1	TRBJ2-1	TGTGCCTCCAGTGTTCGAAGTGAGCAGTTCTTC	CASSVRSEQFF
.	15	many	TRBV4-3	TRBJ1-2	TGCGCCAGCTTTAAGCGAAGGGATATTAACTATGGCTACACCTTC	CASFKRRDINYGYTF
.	17	once	TRBV15	TRBJ2-3	TGTGCCACCAGCAGAACCTTCGGACAGCTAATCACAGATACGCAGTATTTT	CATSRTFGQLITDTQYF
.	13	.	TRBV10-3	TRBJ1-1	TGTGACATCAGTGATTGGCGGTGGGTAGAGGCCTTCTTT	CDISDWRWVEAFF
.	15	.	TRBV6-1	TRBJ2-3	TGTGCCAGCAGTGAAGGAGCGGTGAACACAGATACGCAGTATTTT	CASSEGAVNTDTQYF
.	13	few	TRBV3-1	TRBJ1-3	TGTGCCTCAGAGACACAGGGTGCGCGCACCATATATTTT	CASETQGARTIYF
TRBD1	13	many	TRBV20-1	TRBJ1-5	TGCAGTGCTCACAACACAGGGGCTCAGCCCCAGCATTTT	CSAHNTGAQPQHF
TRBD1	18	many	TRBV14	TRBJ1-4	TGTGCCAGCAGCCCCCGGGACAGGGGGCGAATCGGTAATGAAAAACTGTTTTTT	CASSPRDRGRIGNEKLFF
.	19	many	TRBV2	TRBJ1-5	TGTGCCAGCAGTGAAGGGAGGGGAGTGGACATCCGGACCAATCAGCCCCAGCATTTT	CASSEGRGVDIRTNQPQHF
.	17	.	TRBV6-1	TRBJ1-5	TGTGCCAGTACCAGGAGAGGGGACGGGGAAGGGGGTCAGCCCCAGCATTTT	CASTRRGDGEGGQPQHF
.	16	few	TRBV6-1	TRBJ2-7	TGTGCCAGCAGTGAATTCACAGGGTTAGCATCCTACGAGCAGTACTTC	CASSEFTGLASYEQYF
TRBD2	17	few	TRBV6-2/TRBV6-3	TRBJ2-1	TGTGCCAGCAGTTACTCGAAAACGGGGGGTATCTACAATGAGCAGTTCTTC	CASSYSKTGGIYNEQFF
.	16	few	TRBV7-4	TRBJ1-5	TGTGCCAGCAGCTTAGCGGCAGGGCGTAGCAATCAGCCCCAGCATTTT	CASSLAAGRSNQPQHF
TRBD2	16	many	TRBV5-1	TRBJ2-3	TGCGCCAGCAGCTTGGGGGCGGGGGGGCCCACAGATACGCAGTATTTT	CASSLGAGGPTDTQYF
.	14	.	TRBV15	TRBJ1-6	TGTGCCACCAGCAGATCGGGCCTCAATTCACCCCTCCACTTT	CATSRSGLNSPLHF
.	11	many	TRBV6-6	TRBJ1-1	TGTGCCAGCAGTCCCGTTAAGGAGGCTTTCTTT	CASSPVKEAFF
.	10	.	TRBV27	TRBJ2-7	TGTGCCAGCAGTCTATACAAGCAGTACTTC	CASSLYKQYF
.	13	.	TRBV20-1	TRBJ2-5	TGCAGTGCTAGTCGGGGTAGACAAGAGACCCAGTACTTC	CSASRGRQETQYF